The next 25 T cell receptor beta chains were all read from a single sample in a study of T cells of healthy individuals listed by TCRdb under 2018. The library was generated by 5' RACE. The sequencer was an Illumina MiSeq. TCRdb reanalyzed the raw reads on its own, using fastp at Q25 for trimming and MiXCR for clone calling, and kept in-frame beta chains. CDR3 protein duplicates are merged, each entry listing the most common genes and DNA. In this sample the table shows 53,000 or so distinct CDR3 sequences, 14% to 15% of which occur a single time. The top ten hold roughly 15% of the sample. Receptor source: a human donor in good health.

The chain couples TRBV5-1 to TRBJ2-5; 7 bases are shared with TRBD1. The CDR3 has 13 amino acids. CDR1 is SGHRS and CDR2 is YFSETQ in the germline V gene. The trim removed 2 bases at V and 4 bases at J, leaving 2 bases unmatched. This CDR3 is CASSFYRGETQYF. CDR3 DNA: TGCGCCAGCAGCTTCTACAGGGGAGAGACCCAGTACTTC.

This clonotype is termed medium-sized. The rearrangement joins TRBV29-1 to TRBJ1-1; TRBD1 aligns across 10 bases. The CDR3 runs to 13 residues. V trimming: 6 bases; J trimming: 7 bases; junction bases outside the gene matches: 8. The germline CDR1 and CDR2 sequences are SQVTM and ANQGSEA. DNA of the CDR3: TGCAGCGTCGTCCGGGACAGGGGAGGTGAAGCTTTCTTT. This sequence encodes CSVVRDRGGEAFF.

This clonotype was found many times. The gene calls are TRBV20-1 and TRBJ2-4; D ambiguous. Per germline, CDR1 DFQATT and CDR2 SNEGSKA (reference sequence). The V end lost 3 bases, the J end lost 0 bases, and 9 bases lay between the germline ends. CDR3 length: 14 residues. CDR3 DNA sequence: TGCAGTGCTAGCCAGGCAGTAGCCAAAAACATTCAGTACTTC. Protein sequence: CSASQAVAKNIQYF.

This clonotype occurred many times. The chain has TRBV5-1 and TRBJ2-5; 12 bases fit TRBD2. CDR3 length equals 16 residues. Germline CDR1 is SGHRS and CDR2 is YFSETQ. V lost 4 bases and J lost 6; bases outside the gene matches: 10. The CDR3 bases are TGCGCCAGCAGCCTGAACTTACTAGCGGGGGGCCAGACCCAGTACTTC. This translates into CASSLNLLAGGQTQYF.

In this sample, this clonotype turned up a few times. The chain has TRBV5-1 and TRBJ2-3, with a possible D match to TRBD2 (5 bases). Trimming left V 2 bases short and J 2 bases short, with 12 bases between. Germline V CDR1 and CDR2: SGHRS, YFSETQ. The CDR3 is made up of 15 amino acids. The CDR3 loop reads CASSLLGYYTDTQYF. The DNA of the CDR3 is TGCGCCAGCAGCTTACTAGGTTACTACACAGATACGCAGTATTTT.

There are a few counts of this clonotype. This chain joins TRBV6-4 and TRBJ2-2; the match to TRBD1 covers 9 bases. V trimming: 3 bases; J trimming: 4 bases; junction bases outside the gene matches: 3. The CDR3 length is 15 residues. CDR1 and CDR2 from the germline V gene are MRHNA and SNTAGT. The CDR3 DNA reads as TGTGCCAGCAGTGAGGGACAGGGTACCACCGGGGAGCTGTTTTTT. Translated: CASSEGQGTTGELFF.

The table lists this clonotype with many counts. The chain joins TRBV20-1 to TRBJ2-1; TRBD2 matches at 12 bases. The CDR3 length is 15 residues. From germline, CDR1 is DFQATT and CDR2 SNEGSKA (reference sequence). J was trimmed by 4 bases and V by 2 bases; bases with no gene match: 3. CDR3 nucleotide sequence: TGCAGTGCTAGAAAGCTAGCGGGGGGGTACAATGAGCAGTTCTTC. It is translated as CSARKLAGGYNEQFF.

The chain links TRBV24-1 to TRBJ1-1; perhaps TRBD1 as D (6 bases). Germline CDR1 reads KGHDR; CDR2 reads SFDVKD. The V end lost 5 bases, the J end lost 3 bases, and 15 bases lay between the germline ends. The CDR3 runs to 15 residues. The CDR3 spells CATSAAQGGDTEAFF. The CDR3 nucleotides read TGTGCCACCAGTGCCGCACAGGGTGGGGACACTGAAGCTTTCTTT.

The rearrangement uses TRBV24-1 and TRBJ2-5, with D perhaps matching TRBD2 (6 bases). CDR1 and CDR2 (germline): KGHDR, SFDVKD. The CDR3 runs to 14 residues. V was pared by 4 bases and J by 4 bases, with 12 bases between. In nucleotides, the CDR3 is TGTGCCACCAGTGACCCCGGTAGCGGAGAGACCCAGTACTTC. Its protein is CATSDPGSGETQYF.

This clonotype has more than one count but fewer than ten. The V gene is TRBV6-1, the J gene TRBJ1-5; D ambiguous. CDR3 length: 15 amino acids. CDR1 and CDR2 (germline): MNHNS, SASEGT. V lost 7 bases, J lost 4 bases, and 17 bases lay in between. CDR3 DNA: TGTGCCAGCATCCACTGGGCGACGGAGAATCAGCCCCAGCATTTT. Amino acids: CASIHWATENQPQHF.

A few counts support this clonotype. The chain has TRBV21-1 and TRBJ1-1. TRBV21-1 has pseudogene status. The CDR3 loop spans 14 amino acids. CDR3 sequence reads: CASSKGVWGTEAFF. In nucleotides, the CDR3 is TGTGCCAGCAGCAAAGGAGTCTGGGGAACTGAAGCTTTCTTT.

This clonotype has a count of ten or more. The chain uses TRBV14 and TRBJ2-5, with D possibly being TRBD1 (5 bases). V shed 5 bases and J shed 2 bases, with 15 bases lying between them. The CDR3 consists of 15 residues. Per germline, CDR1 SGHDN and CDR2 FVKESK. The CDR3 bases are TGTGCCAGCAGCGGACGACAGAACCAGCAAGAGACCCAGTACTTC. Its translation: CASSGRQNQQETQYF. Variable domain in full (rest from reference TRBV14 and TRBJ2-5): EAGVTQFPSHSVIEKGQTVTLRCDPISGHDNLYWYRRVMGKEIKFLLHFVKESKQDESGMPNNRFLAERTGGTYSTLKVQPAELEDSGVYFCASSGRQNQQETQYFGPGTRLLVL.

This clonotype was detected a few times. The chain employs TRBV15 and TRBJ1-2, with unresolved D. V lost 4 bases to trimming and J lost 4 bases, with 7 bases between them. Germline CDR1 and CDR2: LNHNV and YYDKDF (reference sequence). This CDR3 has 12 residues. DNA for the CDR3: TGTGCCACCAGCAAAAGAGGCTATGGCTACACCTTC. This sequence encodes CATSKRGYGYTF.

This clonotype was seen ten or more times. This chain connects TRBV2 to TRBJ1-6, with D possibly TRBD1 on 5 matching bases. Trimming cost V 1 base and J 7 bases, with 11 bases left between them. The germline V gene has CDR1 SNHLY and CDR2 FYNNEI. This CDR3 spans 15 amino acids. CDR3 region: CASSEEVGPNSPLHF. Written as DNA, the CDR3 is TGTGCCAGCAGTGAAGAGGTGGGACCCAATTCACCCCTCCACTTT.

The V gene is TRBV5-1, the J gene TRBJ2-7, with 7 bases that match TRBD2. Unmatched junction bases numbered 10, after V lost 4 bases and J lost 6 bases. This CDR3 comprises 14 residues. Per the germline V gene, CDR1 is SGHRS and CDR2 is YFSETQ. The CDR3 DNA follows: TGCGCCAGCAGCCTGGATGTACAGCGGGGCGAGCAGTACTTC. It codes for CASSLDVQRGEQYF.

The chain uses TRBV11-2 and TRBJ2-7; weak D call: TRBD1 (5 bases). V was shortened by 7 bases and J by 4 bases, with 14 bases between the two germline ends. The CDR3 spans 13 residues. From germline, CDR1 is SGHAT and CDR2 FQNNGV. The DNA for the CDR3 is TGTGCCAGCACCACAGGATGGGGTTACGAGCAGTACTTC. This sequence encodes CASTTGWGYEQYF.

Ten or more counts support this clonotype. The chain links TRBV3-1 to TRBJ1-1, with unresolved D. Germline V gene data show CDR1 as LGHDT and CDR2 as YNNKEL (reference sequence). This CDR3 spans 13 amino acids. Trimming stripped 6 bases from V and 4 bases from J, with 12 bases between. The CDR3 DNA is TGTGCCAGCAGAAGTGCAGGAAGCACTGAAGCTTTCTTT. Protein: CASRSAGSTEAFF.

This clonotype was seen many times. The V gene is TRBV29-1, the J gene TRBJ2-7, with 9 bases lining up with TRBD2. Germline V CDR1 and CDR2: SQVTM, ANQGSEA. The CDR3 covers 17 residues. The ends lost 0 bases at V and 1 base at J; junction bases unmatched: 10. The CDR3 nucleotides are TGCAGCGTTGAAGATCTTCCCCCTAGCGGGACTTCCTACGAGCAGTACTTC. This sequence encodes CSVEDLPPSGTSYEQYF.

This clonotype was recorded at least ten times. The chain is built from TRBV12-3 or TRBV12-4 and TRBJ2-3, with D perhaps TRBD1 or TRBD2 (5 bases each). The CDR3 contains 15 residues. V shed 2 bases and J shed 1 base, with 10 bases lying between them. As DNA, the CDR3 is TGTGCCAGCAGTTTAAGCAGGGACGGCACAGATACGCAGTATTTT. Encoded protein: CASSLSRDGTDTQYF.

This clonotype was detected many times. The rearrangement links TRBV6-2 or TRBV6-3 to TRBJ2-1, with 10 bases aligning to TRBD2. This CDR3 is built from 15 residues. The trim removed 6 bases at V and 2 bases at J, leaving 4 bases unmatched. Per germline, CDR1 MNHEY and CDR2 SVGEGT. Written as DNA, the CDR3 is TGTGCCAGCAGCCGACTAGCGGGCACCTACAATGAGCAGTTCTTC. This gives the protein CASSRLAGTYNEQFF.

This clonotype was observed a few times. The V and J genes are TRBV20-1 and TRBJ2-1; D ambiguous. Germline CDR1 is DFQATT and CDR2 is SNEGSKA (reference sequence). V lost 3 bases to trimming and J lost 6 bases, with 6 bases between them. CDR3 size: 11 residues. As DNA, the CDR3 is TGCAGTGCTAGTAATCCCAATGAGCAGTTCTTC. Encoded protein: CSASNPNEQFF.

Many counts were recorded for this clonotype. The chain has TRBV5-1 and TRBJ2-7, with unresolved D. Per the germline V gene, CDR1 is SGHRS and CDR2 is YFSETQ. Trimming shortened V by 3 bases and J by 2 bases, and 6 bases separated the two germline ends. This CDR3 contains 12 residues. CDR3 protein: CASSSLTYEQYF. The CDR3 coding sequence is TGCGCCAGCAGCTCGTTAACCTACGAGCAGTACTTC.

This clonotype was counted only a few times. The chain has TRBV5-1 and TRBJ2-1; D is possibly TRBD2 (7 bases). Trimming shortened V by 7 bases and J by 7 bases, and 18 bases separated the two germline ends. This CDR3 is 14 amino acids long. Looked up from germline, CDR1 is SGHRS and CDR2 is YFSETQ. CDR3 in amino acids: CASGRGAEGNEQFF. As DNA, the CDR3 is TGCGCCAGCGGTCGGGGGGCCGAGGGGAATGAGCAGTTCTTC. The full variable domain, its missing parts supplied by reference TRBV5-1 and TRBJ2-1, is KAGVTQTPRYLIKTRGQQVTLSCSPISGHRSVSWYQQTPGQGLQFLFEYFSETQRNKGNFPGRFSGRQFSNSRSEMNVSTLELGDSALYLCASGRGAEGNEQFFGPGTRLTVL.

The chain uses TRBV29-1 and TRBJ2-7, with D unclear. Germline V lookup: CDR1 SQVTM, CDR2 ANQGSEA. V was clipped by 5 bases and J by 8 bases, with 16 bases between them. CDR3 length equals 12 residues. CDR3 nucleotides: TGCAGCGTTAGGTGGTCACCTTACAAGCAGTACTTC. This gives the protein CSVRWSPYKQYF.

The V gene is TRBV7-2, the J gene TRBJ2-7; D perhaps matches TRBD1 (5 bases). This CDR3 has 12 amino acids. Germline CDR1 and CDR2: SGHTA and FQGNSA. Trimming pared 5 bases from V and 4 bases from J, leaving 9 bases between. Here the CDR3 DNA reads TGTGCCAGCAGCAAAGACAGTTACGAGCAGTACTTC. Amino acids: CASSKDSYEQYF. Full variable domain (rest looked up from reference TRBV7-2 and TRBJ2-7): GAGVSQSPSNKVTEKGKDVELRCDPISGHTALYWYRQSLGQGLEFLIYFQGNSAPDKSGLPSDRFSAERTGGSVSTLTIQRTQQEDSAVYLCASSKDSYEQYFGPGTRLTVT.